The present entry profiles one T cell receptor beta chain with its context. Its antigen remains unknown. Sequencing was performed with immunoSEQ multiplex PCR; in TCRdb, only in-frame clones are kept and a portion is missing. Among roughly 40,000 clones listed, about 88% were seen once. This entry belongs to a study of OX40 agonist ivuxolimab in advanced cancers. Whole-study findings and limits: There was clonal expansion of CD4+ and CD8+ blood T cells by week 6 at 0.1 to 3.0 mg/kg.

The germline gives CDR1 LNHDA, CDR2 SQIVND (reference sequence). Trimming left V 3 bases short and J 8 bases short, with 7 bases between. The CDR3 contains 11 residues. This specimen consisted of CD4+ or CD8+ T cells sorted from blood, obtained in a trial of the OX40 agonist ivuxolimab. The clonotype was recovered from an adult with an advanced solid tumor such as melanoma, head and neck, liver or kidney cancer. This chain connects TRBV19 to TRBJ1-1; D gene uncertain. CDR3 DNA: TGTGCCAGTAGTATCACACGGGAAGCTTTCTTT. Translated, it gives CASSITREAFF.